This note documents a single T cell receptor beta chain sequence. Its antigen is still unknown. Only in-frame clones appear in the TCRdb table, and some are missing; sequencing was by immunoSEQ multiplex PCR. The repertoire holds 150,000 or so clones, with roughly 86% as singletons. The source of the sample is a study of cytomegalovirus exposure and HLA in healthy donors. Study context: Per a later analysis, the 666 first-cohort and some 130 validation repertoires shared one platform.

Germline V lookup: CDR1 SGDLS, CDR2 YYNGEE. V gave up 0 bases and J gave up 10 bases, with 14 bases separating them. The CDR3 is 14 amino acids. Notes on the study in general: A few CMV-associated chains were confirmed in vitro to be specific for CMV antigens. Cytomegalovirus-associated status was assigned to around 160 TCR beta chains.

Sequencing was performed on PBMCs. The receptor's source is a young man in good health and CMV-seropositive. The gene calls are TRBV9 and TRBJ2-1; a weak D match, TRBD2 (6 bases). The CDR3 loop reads CASSVGGDRLEQFF. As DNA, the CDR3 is TGTGCCAGCAGCGTAGGGGGGGACCGACTAGAGCAGTTCTTC. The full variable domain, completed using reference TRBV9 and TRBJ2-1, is DSGVTQTPKHLITATGQRVTLRCSPRSGDLSVYWYQQSLDQGLQFLIQYYNGEERAKGNILERFSAQQFPDLHSELNLSSLELGDSALYFCASSVGGDRLEQFFGPGTRLTVL.